This T cell receptor beta chain is from a study of blood T cell repertoires in COVID-19. Study as a whole: There were acute and convalescent COVID-19 samples, and they came from the United States, Italy and Spain. Sources were T cells, B-cell-depleted T cells, or PBMCs; the material itself was cDNA or gDNA.

In the original workflow: Reference gene primer amplification yielded estimated nucleated cell counts. Method: immunoSEQ multiplex PCR; TCRdb's copy keeps in-frame clones and lacks some. V, J and clone size are taken as reported in that table, and D and trimming were inferred from the DNA itself. The data show roughly 71,000 clones, roughly 80% seen once. Trimming cost V 6 bases and J 1 base; bases outside gene matches: 4. Germline lookup yields CDR1 LNHDA and CDR2 SQIVND (reference sequence). This CDR3 has 15 residues. The clonotype originates from a man aged 45-65 years with active COVID-19. The chain recombines TRBV19 with TRBJ2-2, with 8 bases lining up with TRBD1. The sample comprised peripheral blood. CDR3 sequence reads: CASSPDRGNTGELFF. DNA of the CDR3: TGTGCCAGTAGCCCAGACAGGGGGAACACCGGGGAGCTGTTTTTT.